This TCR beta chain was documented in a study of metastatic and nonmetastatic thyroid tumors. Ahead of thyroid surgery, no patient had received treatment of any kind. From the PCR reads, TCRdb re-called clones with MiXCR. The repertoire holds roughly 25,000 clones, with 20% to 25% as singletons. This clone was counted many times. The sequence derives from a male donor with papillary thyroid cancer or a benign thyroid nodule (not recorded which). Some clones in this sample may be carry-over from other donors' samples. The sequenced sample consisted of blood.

The CDR3 reads CASRVRGINYGYTF. In DNA form, the CDR3 reads TGTGCCAGCAGAGTCCGGGGTATTAACTATGGCTACACCTTC. The gene calls are TRBV6-1 and TRBJ1-2; D is unresolved. The germline V gene encodes CDR1 MNHNS and CDR2 SASEGT. V was cut by 6 bases and J by 1 base, with 12 bases left in between. This CDR3 region has 14 residues.